This record covers a single T cell receptor (beta chain). Libraries were prepared by immunoSEQ multiplex PCR; TCRdb keeps only in-frame clonotypes and omits some of them. The data contain around 90,000 clones, more than 85% of them seen just once; the ten biggest clones take up about 2.1%. Autoimmune disease history or systemic immunosuppression was exclusionary. Peripheral blood came from all dose cohorts at three timepoints. The sample originates from a study of OX40 agonist ivuxolimab in advanced cancers. Across the study: Patients treated during dose escalation were battling hepatocellular carcinoma, melanoma, renal cell or head and neck cancer. Treatment received earlier with anti-PD-1, anti-PD-L1 or anti-CTLA-4 agents was allowed, and under 50% had some.

This CDR3 spans 17 amino acids. V dropped 3 bases and J dropped 5 bases, with 23 bases sitting between them. Germline assignment: CDR1 SGDLS and CDR2 YYNGEE. This chain links TRBV9 with TRBJ2-5; D is perhaps TRBD1 or TRBD2 (5 bases each). This sequence originates from an adult with an advanced solid tumor such as melanoma, head and neck, liver or kidney cancer. This specimen was CD4+ or CD8+ T cells sorted from blood, taken in a trial of the OX40 agonist ivuxolimab. As DNA, the CDR3 is TGTGCCAGCAGCGGCGGACTTATGACCTCCTCAGGGGAGACCCAGTACTTC. Translated, it gives CASSGGLMTSSGETQYF.